These T cell receptor beta chains were read from a single sample in a study of T cell responses to AZD1222 COVID-19 vaccine. Some clones are missing from TCRdb's copy, which holds only in-frame ones; the method was immunoSEQ multiplex PCR. The sample gives 90,000 to 95,000 clones, approximately 91% of which show up once; about a fifth is in the top ten. The sample in question was peripheral blood, obtained on day 0 of AZD1222 vaccination. These receptors were collected from an adult in good health. Each CDR3 is given with its conserved first and last residue. Only some rows state a clone size, as once, few, many or a class for expanded clones.

j_call	clone_size	v_call	cdr3_aa
TRBJ1-6	once	TRBV27	CASSSPMRTGGNSPLHF
TRBJ2-7	-	TRBV3-1/TRBV3-2	CASSLQRWGPYEQYF
TRBJ1-5	-	TRBV19	CASSIGGMRGQPQHF
TRBJ1-2	-	TRBV13	CASSLRNNYGYTF
TRBJ1-2	-	TRBV19	CASSKYLDSNYGYTF
TRBJ1-2	-	TRBV19	CASQAGSIGYTF
TRBJ1-5	-	TRBV6-2/TRBV6-3	CASSSPRQGGQPQHF
TRBJ2-3	-	TRBV11-2	CASSLSRIADTQYF
TRBJ2-3	-	TRBV30	CAWSGPRTARTDTQYF
TRBJ2-6	-	TRBV4-1	CASSQPTAGANVLTF
TRBJ1-1	-	TRBV19	CASSPNGGTPEGTEAFF
TRBJ1-2	-	TRBV5-6	CASTTTDTTNYGYTF
TRBJ1-2	-	TRBV7-9	CASSSGQLSYTF
TRBJ2-7	-	TRBV27	CASSSFSAGGHRTYEQYF
TRBJ2-2	-	TRBV7-6	CASSLGRGGGRTGELFF
TRBJ1-1	-	TRBV28	CASSNPSTGVTFF
TRBJ2-7	-	TRBV7-9	CASSSQGFDEQYF
TRBJ1-5	-	TRBV5-4	CASSLGQGAGQPQHF
TRBJ1-2	-	TRBV12-3/TRBV12-4	CASSPDGNYGYTF
TRBJ1-1	-	TRBV7-9	CASSLNSRAFF
TRBJ2-5	-	TRBV19	CASSTTSGGQETQYF
TRBJ1-4	-	TRBV4-3	CASSQGTGRNEKLFF